The 21 T cell receptor beta chains reported below all come from one sample, sequenced in a study of cytomegalovirus exposure and HLA in healthy donors. Researchers ran the PCR with 60 Vbeta and 13 Jbeta primers. The table came from immunoSEQ multiplex PCR; TCRdb's copy has only in-frame clones and leaves some out. Among approximately 97,000 clones listed, 60% to 80% were seen once. Sequences were obtained from PBMCs. The receptors come from a male donor in good health and CMV-seropositive.

CDR3 sequence reads: CASSLLATGEAGELFF. As DNA, the CDR3 is TGCGCCAGCAGCTTGTTGGCGACAGGGGAGGCCGGGGAGCTGTTTTTT. The chain employs TRBV5-1 and TRBJ2-2; 8 nucleotides match TRBD1. The length of the CDR3 is 16 residues. The V gene end was trimmed by 1 base and the J gene end by 6 bases; junction bases not matched to a gene: 8. In germline, CDR1 is SGHRS, CDR2 YFSETQ.

The V and J genes are TRBV7-9 and TRBJ2-7; D is ambiguous. Germline CDR1 is SEHNR and CDR2 is FQNEAQ (reference sequence). The CDR3 covers 11 residues. V lost 5 bases to trimming and J lost 1 base, with 3 bases between them. CDR3: CASSRSYEQYF. In DNA form, the CDR3 reads TGTGCCAGCAGCCGGTCCTACGAGCAGTACTTC.

This clone was counted a single time. This chain links TRBV7-9 with TRBJ1-6; maybe TRBD1 (5 bases). Looked up from germline, CDR1 is SEHNR and CDR2 is FQNEAQ (reference sequence). Trimming stripped 5 bases from V and 7 bases from J, with 12 bases between. The CDR3 has 14 residues. CDR3 sequence (DNA): TGTGCCAGCAGCCCAGGGAAAAGCAATTCACCCCTCCACTTT. As protein: CASSPGKSNSPLHF.

This clone was observed a handful of times. The chain joins TRBV13 to TRBJ2-1, with no clear D. The V gene lost 5 bases and the J gene lost 0 bases, with 11 bases spanning the gap. Germline CDR1 reads PRHDT; CDR2 reads FYEKMQ (reference sequence). This CDR3 has 15 amino acids. This chain's CDR3 is CASSHTESSYNEQFF. CDR3 DNA sequence: TGTGCCAGCAGCCATACAGAAAGCTCCTACAATGAGCAGTTCTTC.

V is TRBV18 and J is TRBJ2-1; a possible D gene is TRBD1 (5 bases). This CDR3 contains 13 residues. V was trimmed by 2 bases and J by 5 bases, leaving 7 bases between them. The germline CDR1 and CDR2 sequences are KGHSH and LQKENI. The CDR3 sequence is CASSPATDNEQFF. CDR3 in DNA: TGTGCCAGCTCACCAGCGACAGACAATGAGCAGTTCTTC.

The V gene is TRBV6-5, the J gene TRBJ1-3; D remains unclear. V was trimmed by 5 bases and J by 0 bases, leaving 11 bases between them. Looked up from germline, CDR1 is MNHEY and CDR2 is SVGAGI. The CDR3 length is 15 residues. DNA of the CDR3: TGTGCCAGCAGTCGCCGCGGCAGCTCTGGAAACACCATATATTTT. It translates to CASSRRGSSGNTIYF.

The gene calls are TRBV15 and TRBJ2-4; 10 bases align to TRBD2. The length of the CDR3 is 22 residues. With V trimmed by 7 bases and J by 1 base, 25 bases remained unmatched. Per germline, CDR1 LNHNV and CDR2 YYDKDF (reference sequence). The DNA of the CDR3 is TGTGCCACCACCTTCGGGGGGAGGGGTCCAGCGGGAGGGCCAGGGGCCAAAAACATTCAGTACTTC. Translating it yields CATTFGGRGPAGGPGAKNIQYF.

This clone was seen a handful of times. This chain joins TRBV2 and TRBJ1-5; 7 nucleotides agree with TRBD1. The CDR3 extends over 15 amino acids. Trimming removed 7 bases from V and 0 bases from J; junction bases left unmatched: 6. The germline V gene encodes CDR1 SNHLY and CDR2 FYNNEI. Written as DNA, the CDR3 is TGTGCCAGCACAATGACAGGGAGTAGCAATCAGCCCCAGCATTTT. Amino acid sequence: CASTMTGSSNQPQHF.

The chain recombines TRBV2 with TRBJ1-3; D unclear. Per the germline V gene, CDR1 is SNHLY and CDR2 is FYNNEI. This CDR3 is built from 15 residues. Trimming shortened V by 3 bases and J by 4 bases, and 13 bases separated the two germline ends. The CDR3 nucleotides are TGTGCCAGCAGTGAGGGCCGATTCCCCGGAAACACCATATATTTT. The encoded protein is CASSEGRFPGNTIYF.

The rearrangement joins TRBV6-6 to TRBJ1-2; TRBD1 matches 7 bases. V lost 6 bases, J lost 5 bases, and 12 bases stayed unmatched. The CDR3 extends over 15 amino acids. Germline V gives CDR1 MNHNY, CDR2 SVGAGI (reference sequence). CDR3 protein: CASSQTGIFGYGYTF. The CDR3 DNA reads TGTGCCAGCAGCCAGACAGGGATATTTGGGTATGGCTACACCTTC.

In this sample, this clone turned up a few times. The rearrangement links TRBV2 to TRBJ2-5, with 7 bases matching TRBD2. Germline V gene lookup returns CDR1 SNHLY and CDR2 FYNNEI. The CDR3 extends over 16 amino acids. The trim removed 5 bases at V and 4 bases at J, leaving 13 bases unmatched. Here the CDR3 reads CASSWFGRYRAETQYF. In DNA form, the CDR3 reads TGTGCCAGCAGTTGGTTCGGGAGGTACAGAGCAGAGACCCAGTACTTC.

The chain uses TRBV30 and TRBJ2-5, with 7 positions matching TRBD2. The V and J ends lost 5 bases and 5 bases, in that order; junction bases with no gene match: 14. The V gene's germline CDR1 is GTSNPN and CDR2 SVGIG (reference sequence). CDR3 length equals 15 residues. In DNA form, the CDR3 reads TGTGCCTGGGAGACTCGGCCGGGAGGTTGGGAGACCCAGTACTTC. As protein: CAWETRPGGWETQYF.

This clone was seen a single time. The rearrangement uses TRBV6-6 and TRBJ2-5, with 12 bases lining up with TRBD2. Germline CDR1 MNHNY, CDR2 SVGAGI (reference sequence). V trimming: 6 bases; J trimming: 3 bases; junction bases outside the gene matches: 8. The CDR3 sequence is 16 residues long. CDR3 residues: CASSYALAGGEETQYF. The CDR3 coding sequence is TGTGCCAGCAGCTATGCGCTAGCGGGAGGGGAAGAGACCCAGTACTTC.

This clone was counted a single time. The V gene is TRBV11-3, the J gene TRBJ1-1; D possibly corresponds to TRBD1 (6 bases). This CDR3 is built from 14 residues. Trimming took off 1 base at V and 1 base at J, with 7 bases between the two ends. Germline V gene lookup returns CDR1 SGHNT and CDR2 YENEEA. The CDR3 loop reads CASSLGGRNTEAFF. CDR3 nucleotides: TGTGCCAGCAGCTTAGGGGGGCGGAACACTGAAGCTTTCTTT.

The J gene is TRBJ2-1, the V gene TRBV28; possible D gene TRBD2, 6 bases. Trimming pared 8 bases from V and 2 bases from J, leaving 7 bases between. Germline loops: CDR1 MDHEN, CDR2 SYDVKM. The CDR3 spans 12 residues. Here the CDR3 DNA reads TGTGCCAGCGGCGGGGCCTACAATGAGCAGTTCTTC. Residues: CASGGAYNEQFF. Variable domain in full (rest from reference TRBV28 and TRBJ2-1): DVKVTQSSRYLVKRTGEKVFLECVQDMDHENMFWYRQDPGLGLRLIYFSYDVKMKEKGDIPEGYSVSREKKERFSLILESASTNQTSMYLCASGGAYNEQFFGPGTRLTVL.

The chain is built from TRBV19 and TRBJ2-1; D unresolved. Germline V gene data show CDR1 as LNHDA and CDR2 as SQIVND (reference sequence). Trimming cost V 7 bases and J 8 bases, with 12 bases left between them. The CDR3 runs 12 residues. CDR3 nucleotides: TGTGCCAGTACCGAACCGGGTTATGAGCAGTTCTTC. This encodes CASTEPGYEQFF.

This clone was seen a single time. The chain carries TRBV11-3 and TRBJ2-1; 13 positions agree with TRBD2. V was clipped by 6 bases and J by 3 bases; unmatched bases: 5. The CDR3 is 16 residues long. Germline CDR1 reads SGHNT; CDR2 reads YENEEA. The CDR3 protein is CASSPGTSGIYNEQFF. The CDR3 DNA sequence: TGTGCCAGCAGTCCCGGGACTAGCGGGATCTACAATGAGCAGTTCTTC.

This chain uses TRBV28 with TRBJ1-2, with 9 positions matching TRBD1. The length of the CDR3 is 15 residues. Germline V gives CDR1 MDHEN, CDR2 SYDVKM. Unmatched junction bases numbered 4, after V lost 2 bases and J lost 3 bases. The chain's CDR3 is CASSLRDRADYGYTF. CDR3 DNA sequence: TGTGCCAGCAGTTTAAGGGACAGGGCTGACTATGGCTACACCTTC.

This CDR3 reads CAISESIYREGKEQYF. CDR3 in DNA: TGTGCCATCAGTGAGTCGATATACAGGGAAGGAAAGGAGCAGTACTTC. V and J are TRBV10-3 and TRBJ2-7; the D gene is possibly TRBD1 (6 bases). Germline V lookup: CDR1 ENHRY, CDR2 SYGVKD. The CDR3 extends over 16 amino acids. The germline V and J ends were trimmed by 0 bases and 7 bases, with 19 bases remaining between them.

V usage is TRBV5-8 and J usage is TRBJ2-7; 8 nucleotides match TRBD2. This CDR3 is built from 15 residues. With 0 bases clipped from V and 0 bases from J, the junction kept 2 bases outside the gene matches. CDR1 is SGHTS and CDR2 is YDEGEE in the germline V gene. Here the CDR3 reads CASSLGLAFSYEQYF. CDR3 sequence (DNA): TGTGCCAGCAGCTTGGGACTAGCGTTCTCCTACGAGCAGTACTTC.

V gene TRBV5-1 combines with J gene TRBJ2-7; 7 bases match TRBD1. Germline CDR1 is SGHRS and CDR2 is YFSETQ. Losses at the gene ends were 4 bases for V and 2 bases for J; bases not matched to a gene: 9. The CDR3 totals 15 residues. CDR3 sequence reads: CASSLAGTAAYEQYF. The CDR3 nucleotides are TGCGCCAGCAGCCTCGCCGGGACAGCAGCCTACGAGCAGTACTTC.